What follows is one T cell receptor beta chain and its context. The clone's antigen remains unknown. Base quality data are lacking; no much larger clone is found one base away. TCRbeta CDR3 regions were amplified from genomic DNA using the immunoSEQ Assay, a bias-controlled multiplex PCR. The published analysis was carried out like this. Within the assay, amplification of reference gene primers was used to estimate how many nucleated cells each sample contained. To quantify the absolute abundance of each unique TCRbeta CDR3 rearrangement, sequence reads were collapsed and filtered. For each sample, productive Simpson clonality was calculated as the square root of Simpson's diversity index across productive rearrangements. TCRdb stores this immuneACCESS table with in-frame sequences only. Part of the clones is absent; in the studies checked, under half of the shortfall reflects unresolved V genes, and no reason is known for the rest. The D gene and trimming were derived from the DNA, and the V and J assignments and clone size from that table. The sample table holds tens of thousands of clones, of which approximately 89% were seen once. The ten most abundant clones make up around 4.9% of the sample.

Trimming at the junction amounts to 6 bases on V and 4 bases on J, and the germline ends lie 9 bases apart. CDR1 and CDR2 (MNHEY, SVGAGI) derive from the germline V gene. The CDR3 sequence holds 12 residues, the cysteine and phenylalanine included. The entry retains the CDR3 DNA only, 36 bases that are in frame from base 1. The sample is drawn from a study of blood T cell repertoires in COVID-19 (dated by TCRdb to about 2020). Turning to the overall study: Collaborator samples came from the United States, Italy and Spain and covered acute and convalescent phases of COVID-19. The material from the prospective study consisted of cDNA or gDNA derived from T cells, B-cell-depleted T cells, or PBMCs. The dataset comprised deeply sampled blood TCRbeta repertoires from subjects exposed to, actively infected with, or recovered from COVID-19. The repertoires were made available in a free public database intended to serve as a resource for research on the immune response to SARS-CoV-2. The samples were drawn from the first 160 participants of the ongoing ImmuneRACE study and from some 1,300 subjects provided by 6 global collaborators. A de-identified subject ID, COVID-19 status, age in years and sex were almost always included in the sample metadata. Where HLA class I and class II types were available, the types were taken from metadata supplied by the sample provider, not from assay-based typing. On the study overall, not on this receptor specifically: The amount of clinical and demographic metadata varied by source and participant and was provided uncurated.

The collaborating institutions used their own protocols to collect whole blood in K2EDTA tubes. For TCRbeta analysis, collaborators shipped samples as frozen whole blood, isolated PBMCs, or DNA extracted from either of those sample types. The rearrangement combines TRBV6-5 with TRBJ1-1, with the D gene too uncertain to name. Material for sequencing was peripheral blood. The source is a woman in her sixties or seventies with active COVID-19. The sequenced DNA: TGTGCCAGCAGCCCCCGGAGCACTGAAGCTTTCTTT. Translation gives CASSPRSTEAFF.